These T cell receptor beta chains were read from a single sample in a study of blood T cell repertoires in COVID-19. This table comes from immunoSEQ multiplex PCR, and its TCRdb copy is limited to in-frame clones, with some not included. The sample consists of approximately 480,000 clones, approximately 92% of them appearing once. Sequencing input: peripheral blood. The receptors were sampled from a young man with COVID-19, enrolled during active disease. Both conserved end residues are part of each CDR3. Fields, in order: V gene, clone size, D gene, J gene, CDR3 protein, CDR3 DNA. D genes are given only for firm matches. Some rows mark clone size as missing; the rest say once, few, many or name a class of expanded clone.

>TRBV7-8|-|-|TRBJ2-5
CASSLFYGGEGEETQYF
TGTGCCAGCAGCTTGTTTTACGGGGGAGAAGGGGAAGAGACCCAGTACTTC
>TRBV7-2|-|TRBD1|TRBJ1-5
CASSLVGTGEWGHQPQHF
TGTGCCAGCAGCTTAGTTGGGACAGGGGAGTGGGGTCATCAGCCCCAGCATTTT
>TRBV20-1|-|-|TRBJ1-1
CSASKGAYTEAFF
TGCAGTGCTAGTAAAGGGGCTTACACTGAAGCTTTCTTT
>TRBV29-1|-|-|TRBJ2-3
CSTRGSGTDTQYF
TGCAGCACCCGGGGGAGCGGCACAGATACGCAGTATTTT
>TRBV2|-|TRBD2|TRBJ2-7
CASIPPSGEGEQYF
TGTGCCAGCATCCCCCCTAGCGGGGAGGGCGAGCAGTACTTC
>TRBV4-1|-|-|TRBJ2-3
CASSNRKAGRSTDTQYF
TGCGCCAGCAGCAATAGGAAGGCGGGAAGAAGCACAGATACGCAGTATTTT
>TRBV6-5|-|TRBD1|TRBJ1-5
CASISRGLKPQHF
TGTGCCAGCATTTCCAGGGGGCTAAAGCCCCAGCATTTT
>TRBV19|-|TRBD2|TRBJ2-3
CATRGGALPDTQYF
TGTGCCACCCGGGGGGGGGCGCTGCCAGATACGCAGTATTTT
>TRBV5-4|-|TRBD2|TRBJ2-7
CASSSGSTPGLVNYEQYF
TGTGCCAGCAGCTCTGGAAGCACGCCGGGACTAGTGAACTACGAGCAGTACTTC
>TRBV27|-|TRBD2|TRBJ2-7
CASGRREGRYEQYF
TGTGCCAGCGGCCGACGGGAGGGGAGATACGAGCAGTACTTC
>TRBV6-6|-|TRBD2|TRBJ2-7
CATGRAAYEQYF
TGTGCCACTGGGAGGGCCGCCTACGAGCAGTACTTC
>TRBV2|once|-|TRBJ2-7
CASSENPGKPIKQYF
TGTGCCAGCAGTGAAAATCCGGGGAAGCCTATAAAGCAGTACTTC
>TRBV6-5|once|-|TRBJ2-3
CASSYSPVAAGSTQYF
TGTGCCAGCAGTTACTCCCCTGTAGCGGCGGGCAGTACGCAGTATTTT
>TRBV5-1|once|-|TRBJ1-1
CASSLAAGMNTEAFF
TGCGCCAGCAGCTTGGCCGCAGGGATGAACACTGAAGCTTTCTTT
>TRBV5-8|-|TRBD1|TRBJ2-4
CASSSTGAPGIQYF
TGTGCCAGCAGCAGCACAGGGGCCCCCGGCATTCAGTACTTC
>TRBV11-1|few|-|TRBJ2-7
CASSVRQDSYEQYF
TGTGCCAGCAGCGTCCGACAGGACTCCTACGAGCAGTACTTC
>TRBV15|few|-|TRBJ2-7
CATSRVDSYEQYF
TGTGCCACCAGCAGAGTCGACAGCTACGAGCAGTACTTC
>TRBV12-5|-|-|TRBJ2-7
CASADGGPAYEQYF
TGTGCTAGTGCTGACGGCGGTCCTGCCTACGAGCAGTACTTC
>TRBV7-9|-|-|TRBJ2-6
CASSPPRTNVLTF
TGTGCCAGCAGCCCTCCGCGGACCAACGTCCTGACTTTC
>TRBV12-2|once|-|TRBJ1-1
CASRYHRAGTEAFF
TGTGCAAGTCGCTATCACAGGGCGGGCACTGAAGCTTTCTTT
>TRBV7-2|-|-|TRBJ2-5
CASSLGPTGQETQYF
TGTGCCAGCAGCTTAGGTCCGACAGGACAAGAGACCCAGTACTTC
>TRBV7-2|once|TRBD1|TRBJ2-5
CASSLDRGEETQYF
TGTGCCAGCAGCTTAGACAGGGGAGAGGAGACCCAGTACTTC
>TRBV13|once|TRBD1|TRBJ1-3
CASSSTIRGRRNTIYF
TGTGCCAGCAGCTCGACCATCAGGGGGCGAAGAAACACCATATATTTT
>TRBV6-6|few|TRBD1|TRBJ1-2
CASRGATGSKGYTF
TGTGCCAGCAGAGGGGCGACAGGGTCTAAGGGCTACACCTTC
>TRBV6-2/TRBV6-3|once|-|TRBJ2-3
CASSYEGTSTDTQYF
TGTGCCAGCAGTTACGAAGGGACTAGCACAGATACGCAGTATTTT
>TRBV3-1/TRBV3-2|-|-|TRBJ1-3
CASSLGVGSGNTIYF
TGTGCCAGCAGCCTAGGGGTGGGCTCTGGAAACACCATATATTTT
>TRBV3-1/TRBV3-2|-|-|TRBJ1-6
CASSQRQQGLEIPPLHF
TGTGCCAGCAGCCAACGGCAACAGGGCCTGGAGATACCGCCCCTCCACTTT
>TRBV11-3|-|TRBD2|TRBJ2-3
CASSLPTSGSLADTQYF
TGTGCCAGCAGCCTCCCGACTAGCGGGAGCTTGGCGGATACGCAGTATTTT
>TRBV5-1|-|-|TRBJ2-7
CASSQRPTGGYEQYF
TGCGCCAGCAGCCAGAGGCCCACCGGAGGGTACGAGCAGTACTTC
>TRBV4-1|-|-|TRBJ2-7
CASSQVTGTGFYEQYF
TGCGCCAGCAGCCAAGTTACAGGAACAGGATTCTACGAGCAGTACTTC
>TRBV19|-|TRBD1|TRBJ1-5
CASSTDRASNQPQHF
TGTGCCAGTAGTACGGACAGGGCGAGCAATCAGCCCCAGCATTTT
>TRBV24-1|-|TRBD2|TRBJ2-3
CATSGGTSGRTDTQYF
TGTGCCACCAGTGGGGGGACTAGCGGGAGGACAGATACGCAGTATTTT
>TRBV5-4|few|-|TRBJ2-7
CASSLSPIGYEQYF
TGTGCCAGCAGCTTGAGTCCTATCGGCTACGAGCAGTACTTC
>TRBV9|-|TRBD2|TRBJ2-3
CASSVLGGRNADTQYF
TGTGCCAGCAGCGTACTCGGCGGGAGGAATGCAGATACGCAGTATTTT
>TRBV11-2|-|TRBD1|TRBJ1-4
CASSRDSGKLFF
TGTGCCAGCAGCCGGGACAGCGGAAAACTGTTTTTT
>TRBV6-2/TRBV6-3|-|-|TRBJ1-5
CASSSGGWSQPQHF
TGTGCCAGCAGTTCGGGGGGTTGGAGTCAGCCCCAGCATTTT
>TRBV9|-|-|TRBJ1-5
CASSPSGGLKQPQHF
TGTGCCAGCAGCCCCAGTGGGGGGTTAAAACAGCCCCAGCATTTT
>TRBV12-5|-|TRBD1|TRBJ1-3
CASGLWTGGNTIYF
TGTGCTAGTGGTTTGTGGACAGGGGGAAACACCATATATTTT
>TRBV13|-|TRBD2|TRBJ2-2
CASSYGEGRFAGELFF
TGTGCCAGCTCGTATGGGGAGGGCCGCTTCGCCGGGGAGCTGTTTTTT
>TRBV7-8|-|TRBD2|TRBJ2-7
CASSLVAGLSYEQYF
TGTGCCAGCAGCTTAGTAGCGGGCCTCTCCTACGAGCAGTACTTC